Each of the 9 T cell receptor beta chains below was sequenced from the same sample in a study of Graves' ophthalmopathy and Graves' hyperthyroidism. Beta-chain TCR CDR3 regions were amplified from RNA transcripts. A first-round RT-PCR used HTBI primers, followed by a second-round multiplex PCR. TCRdb called the multiplex PCR reads again in MiXCR, with one record for every CDR3 protein. The table lists over 500,000 distinct CDR3 sequences, around a fifth of them singletons. The specimen was peripheral blood. These receptor sequences come from a young woman with stable Graves' hyperthyroidism. Some clones in this sample may be carry-over from other donors' samples.

The chain couples TRBV24-1 to TRBJ2-7, with D possibly TRBD1 on 6 matching bases. The CDR3 is 14 amino acids. CDR1 and CDR2 from the germline V gene are KGHDR and SFDVKD. V lost 6 bases, J lost 5 bases, and 16 bases lay in between. In DNA form, the CDR3 reads TGTGCCACCAGTATAGCCGGGACAAAGGACGAGCAGTACTTC. As protein: CATSIAGTKDEQYF.

This clonotype was seen ten or more times. The chain employs TRBV6-1 and TRBJ1-5; TRBD1 matches at 7 bases. V lost 3 bases and J lost 6; bases outside the gene matches: 5. CDR3 length: 14 residues. Germline V gene data show CDR1 as MNHNS and CDR2 as SASEGT. For the CDR3, the DNA is TGTGCCAGCAGTGACAGGGGGGTCTTTCAGCCCCAGCATTTT. Its translation: CASSDRGVFQPQHF.

This clonotype was found many times. This chain uses TRBV5-1 with TRBJ1-2; no reliable D call. Trimming took 3 bases from V and 8 from J, leaving 11 bases between them. CDR3 length: 12 amino acids. In germline, CDR1 is SGHRS, CDR2 YFSETQ. The CDR3 DNA follows: TGCGCCAGCAGCTCGGCGGGAGGCGGCTACACCTTC. Translated, it gives CASSSAGGGYTF.

The table lists this clonotype with many counts. The chain joins TRBV6-1 to TRBJ2-2, with 8 bases that match TRBD2. CDR1 is MNHNS, CDR2 SASEGT, per germline. The CDR3 totals 14 residues. V lost 5 bases to trimming and J lost 5 bases; unmatched junction nucleotides: 4. CDR3: CASSPLAETGELFF. In DNA form, the CDR3 reads TGTGCCAGCAGTCCACTAGCGGAGACCGGGGAGCTGTTTTTT.

This clonotype occurred many times. The chain has TRBV6-4 and TRBJ2-6, with 7 bases fitting TRBD1. The CDR3 has 17 amino acids. Trimming removed 6 bases from V and 0 bases from J; junction bases left unmatched: 8. Per germline, CDR1 MRHNA and CDR2 SNTAGT. CDR3 residues: CASRSGQLNSGANVLTF. The CDR3 coding sequence is TGTGCCAGCAGGTCGGGACAGCTAAACTCTGGGGCCAACGTCCTGACTTTC.

There are many counts of this clonotype. This chain joins TRBV6-1 and TRBJ1-6, with 7 bases that match TRBD1. Germline V gene data show CDR1 as MNHNS and CDR2 as SASEGT. CDR3 length equals 15 residues. With V trimmed by 2 bases and J by 5 bases, 3 bases remained unmatched. CDR3 DNA: TGTGCCAGCAGTGAATATGGACAGGATAATTCACCCCTCCACTTT. Its protein is CASSEYGQDNSPLHF.

The chain carries TRBV20-1 and TRBJ2-7, with D possibly called TRBD1 or TRBD2 (6 bases each). Germline V gene data show CDR1 as DFQATT and CDR2 as SNEGSKA (reference sequence). V was trimmed by 0 bases and J by 3 bases, leaving 18 bases between them. The CDR3 consists of 16 residues. CDR3 sequence reads: CSARDLDGGLVYEQYF. The CDR3 nucleotides read TGCAGTGCTAGAGATCTAGACGGGGGCCTCGTCTACGAGCAGTACTTC.

This clonotype was seen more than once but under ten times. V and J are TRBV20-1 and TRBJ1-3, with no clear D. The V end lost 2 bases, the J end lost 0 bases, and 17 bases lay between the germline ends. The germline V gene encodes CDR1 DFQATT and CDR2 SNEGSKA (reference sequence). The length of the CDR3 is 17 residues. CDR3 DNA: TGCAGTGCTAGACCCCTAGCCCCTTATACCTCTGGAAACACCATATATTTT. It encodes CSARPLAPYTSGNTIYF.

This clonotype was counted many times. CDR3 residues: CSARVAGENSPLHF. The CDR3 DNA is TGCAGTGCTAGAGTGGCTGGGGAAAATTCACCCCTCCACTTT. The chain has TRBV20-1 and TRBJ1-6; no reliable D call. V gave up 1 base and J gave up 7 bases, with 11 bases separating them. Germline V lookup: CDR1 DFQATT, CDR2 SNEGSKA (reference sequence). The CDR3 consists of 14 residues.